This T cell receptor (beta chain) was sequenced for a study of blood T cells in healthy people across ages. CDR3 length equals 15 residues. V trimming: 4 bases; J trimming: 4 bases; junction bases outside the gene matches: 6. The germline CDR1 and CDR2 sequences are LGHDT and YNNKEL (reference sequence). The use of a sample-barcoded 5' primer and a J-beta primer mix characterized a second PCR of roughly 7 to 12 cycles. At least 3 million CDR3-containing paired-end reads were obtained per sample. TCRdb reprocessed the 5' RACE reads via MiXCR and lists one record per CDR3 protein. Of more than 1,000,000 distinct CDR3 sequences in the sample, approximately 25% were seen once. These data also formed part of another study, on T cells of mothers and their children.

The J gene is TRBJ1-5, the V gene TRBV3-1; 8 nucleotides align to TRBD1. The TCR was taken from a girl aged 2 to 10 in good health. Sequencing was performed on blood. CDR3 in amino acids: CASSPWTGMNQPQHF. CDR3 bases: TGTGCCAGCAGCCCCTGGACAGGGATGAATCAGCCCCAGCATTTT.